Following are 8 T cell receptor beta chains from one sample sequenced in a study of blood T cell repertoires in COVID-19. Repertoires were generated with immunoSEQ multiplex PCR, while TCRdb's copy carries only in-frame clones and drops some. The data hold around 330,000 clones, with about nine tenths observed a single time. Sequencing input: PBMCs or T cells enriched from blood (not recorded which). Source of these receptors: a man aged 60 to 75 who had recovered from COVID-19.

This clone was detected only once. V usage is TRBV18 and J usage is TRBJ2-5; 13 nucleotides match TRBD2. CDR1 is KGHSH and CDR2 is LQKENI in the germline V gene. Trimming at V came to 7 bases and at J to 4 bases, leaving 9 bases not matched to a gene. The CDR3 consists of 16 residues. The CDR3, as DNA: TGTGCCAGCTTCTCGGGACTAGCGGGATTTATAGAGACCCAGTACTTC. Translated: CASFSGLAGFIETQYF.

V is TRBV29-1 and J is TRBJ2-1; TRBD2 aligns across 10 bases. CDR3 length equals 15 residues. Germline-derived CDR1 and CDR2 are SQVTM and ANQGSEA. Germline trimming cut 7 bases from V and 3 bases from J; bases unmatched to any gene: 9. CDR3 sequence (DNA): TGCAGCGGGGATGGACTAGCGGATTACTACAATGAGCAGTTCTTC. This encodes CSGDGLADYYNEQFF.

The chain recombines TRBV19 with TRBJ2-1; the D gene is possibly TRBD2 (6 bases). Germline CDR1 is LNHDA and CDR2 is SQIVND (reference sequence). The V and J ends lost 3 bases and 3 bases respectively, with 9 bases between them. The CDR3 is 14 amino acids. The CDR3 is CASSIRESYNEQFF. CDR3 sequence (DNA): TGTGCCAGTAGTATCCGGGAGAGCTACAATGAGCAGTTCTTC.

This chain connects TRBV5-4 to TRBJ1-3; maybe TRBD1 (5 bases). Germline CDR1 reads SGHNT; CDR2 reads YYREEE (reference sequence). With 0 bases removed from V and 0 bases from J, the gap between germline ends came to 13 bases. The CDR3 is 17 amino acids. The CDR3 sequence: CASSLGGSSPSGNTIYF. In nucleotides, the CDR3 is TGTGCCAGCAGCTTGGGGGGCTCGAGCCCCTCTGGAAACACCATATATTTT.

This clone has more than one count but fewer than ten. The chain combines TRBV24-1 with TRBJ2-7; TRBD2 is a possible D gene (5 bases). Trimming pared 3 bases from V and 4 bases from J, leaving 9 bases between. Germline-derived CDR1 and CDR2 are KGHDR and SFDVKD. The CDR3 consists of 13 residues. The DNA of the CDR3 is TGTGCCACCAGTGATGCGGGCAGGTACGAGCAGTACTTC. This encodes CATSDAGRYEQYF.

This chain joins TRBV25-1 and TRBJ2-5, with 13 nucleotides matching TRBD2. Unmatched junction bases numbered 8, after V lost 5 bases and J lost 5 bases. CDR1 is MGHDK, CDR2 SYGVNS, per germline. The CDR3 extends over 16 amino acids. The CDR3 region has the DNA TGTGCCAGCAGTCCCGGACTAGCGGGAGTCGGCGAGACCCAGTACTTC. Its protein product is CASSPGLAGVGETQYF.

The V and J genes are TRBV2 and TRBJ2-6; a weak D match, TRBD1 (7 bases). Germline V CDR1 and CDR2: SNHLY, FYNNEI. Trimming pared 6 bases from V and 0 bases from J, leaving 12 bases between. This CDR3 spans 16 amino acids. CDR3 bases: TGTGCCAGCAGGGCAGGGGGGCGCTCTGGGGCCAACGTCCTGACTTTC. This translates into CASRAGGRSGANVLTF.

V usage is TRBV11-2 and J usage is TRBJ2-3, with 12 bases that match TRBD2. V shed 5 bases and J 3 bases; nucleotides not matched to a gene: 9. CDR1 and CDR2 from the germline V gene are SGHAT and FQNNGV. The CDR3 is made up of 17 amino acids. The CDR3 coding sequence is TGTGCCAGCAGCGCCCGGGCTAGCGGGAGGGGAACAGATACGCAGTATTTT. Its protein product is CASSARASGRGTDTQYF.